The 9 T cell receptor beta chains listed next were all sequenced from one sample in a study of T cell responses to AZD1222 COVID-19 vaccine. TCRdb keeps only in-frame clones here, not all; method: immunoSEQ multiplex PCR. The table shows approximately 170,000 clones, with 85% to 90% occurring only once. The sample consisted of peripheral blood, taken on day 0 of AZD1222 vaccination. The receptors stem from an adult in good health.

The sample holds one count of this clone. This chain connects TRBV19 to TRBJ1-5; TRBD1 matches 7 bases. Germline V gene lookup returns CDR1 LNHDA and CDR2 SQIVND (reference sequence). There are 18 residues in the CDR3. Losses at the gene ends were 5 bases for V and 0 bases for J; bases not matched to a gene: 13. Here the CDR3 DNA reads TGTGCCAGTAGTCCAAGAGGCAGGGGGGTAAATAGCAATCAGCCCCAGCATTTT. This encodes CASSPRGRGVNSNQPQHF. Filled out from reference TRBV19 and TRBJ1-5, the complete variable domain reads DGGITQSPKYLFRKEGQNVTLSCEQNLNHDAMYWYRQDPGQGLRLIYYSQIVNDFQKGDIAEGYSVSREKKESFPLTVTSAQKNPTAFYLCASSPRGRGVNSNQPQHFGDGTRLSIL.

V and J are TRBV19 and TRBJ2-1; D is undetermined. Germline CDR1 is LNHDA and CDR2 is SQIVND (reference sequence). The CDR3 runs 18 residues. V lost 4 bases to trimming and J lost 5 bases, with 24 bases between them. CDR3 bases: TGTGCCAGTAGTACACGGGCGAATTCGAGAGCTCATAACAATGAGCAGTTCTTC. The encoded protein is CASSTRANSRAHNNEQFF. Variable domain in full (rest from reference TRBV19 and TRBJ2-1): DGGITQSPKYLFRKEGQNVTLSCEQNLNHDAMYWYRQDPGQGLRLIYYSQIVNDFQKGDIAEGYSVSREKKESFPLTVTSAQKNPTAFYLCASSTRANSRAHNNEQFFGPGTRLTVL.

V usage is TRBV7-6 and J usage is TRBJ1-1; D gene ambiguous. Germline values: CDR1 SGHVS, CDR2 FNYEAQ. Deletions cut 4 bases from V and 0 bases from J, with 12 bases between. The CDR3 consists of 15 residues. The CDR3 loop is CASSSHRGVNTEAFF. The CDR3 region has the DNA TGTGCCAGCAGCTCGCACCGTGGGGTGAACACTGAAGCTTTCTTT.

This chain uses TRBV5-4 with TRBJ2-1; the D gene is possibly TRBD2 (6 bases). Looked up from germline, CDR1 is SGHNT and CDR2 is YYREEE (reference sequence). This CDR3 contains 13 residues. Trimming removed 0 bases at V and 8 bases at J, with 9 bases between. The CDR3 nucleotides read TGTGCCAGCAGCTTGGCCGGGGGTTATGAGCAGTTCTTC. Amino acid sequence: CASSLAGGYEQFF.

The rearrangement joins TRBV7-3 to TRBJ1-5; the match to TRBD1 covers 9 bases. Germline V gene data show CDR1 as SGHTA and CDR2 as FQGTGA. Losses at the gene ends were 4 bases for V and 0 bases for J; bases not matched to a gene: 13. The CDR3 totals 19 residues. DNA of the CDR3: TGTGCCAGCAGCTCATTTCGACGGACAGGGGACAATAGCAATCAGCCCCAGCATTTT. It encodes CASSSFRRTGDNSNQPQHF. The full variable domain, its missing parts supplied by reference TRBV7-3 and TRBJ1-5, is GAGVSQTPSNKVTEKGKYVELRCDPISGHTALYWYRQSLGQGPEFLIYFQGTGAADDSGLPNDRFFAVRPEGSVSTLKIQRTERGDSAVYLCASSSFRRTGDNSNQPQHFGDGTRLSIL.

The chain is built from TRBV2 and TRBJ1-1; TRBD1 is a possible D gene (5 bases). The CDR3 runs 15 residues. Germline CDR1 is SNHLY and CDR2 is FYNNEI. Trimming pared 3 bases from V and 1 base from J, leaving 12 bases between. The CDR3 protein is CASSDPGLSNTEAFF. CDR3 coding DNA: TGTGCCAGCAGTGACCCGGGACTGTCGAACACTGAAGCTTTCTTT.

The chain joins TRBV18 to TRBJ2-7; TRBD1 or TRBD2 may be the D gene (5 bases each). The CDR3 consists of 13 residues. Trimming removed 2 bases at V and 3 bases at J, with 8 bases between. Germline-derived CDR1 and CDR2 are KGHSH and LQKENI. CDR3 nucleotides: TGTGCCAGCTCACCAATTGGGGGCTACGAGCAGTACTTC. Encoded protein: CASSPIGGYEQYF.

V gene TRBV12-3 or TRBV12-4 combines with J gene TRBJ1-2; maybe TRBD1 (6 bases). Trimming left V 2 bases short and J 8 bases short, with 12 bases between. The CDR3 runs 13 residues. The CDR3 loop reads CASSLRGVSGYTF. CDR3 nucleotide sequence: TGTGCCAGCAGTTTAAGGGGGGTGTCGGGCTACACCTTC.

This chain uses TRBV9 with TRBJ2-3; 7 bases align to TRBD2. J was trimmed by 4 bases and V by 4 bases; bases with no gene match: 18. The CDR3 length is 18 residues. The germline V gene encodes CDR1 SGDLS and CDR2 YYNGEE. For the CDR3, the DNA is TGTGCCAGCAGCCCCCGGCCGTGGAAGCGGGGAGGGGCAGATACGCAGTATTTT. This codes for CASSPRPWKRGGADTQYF. The variable domain in full, with the rest retrieved from reference TRBV9 and TRBJ2-3, is DSGVTQTPKHLITATGQRVTLRCSPRSGDLSVYWYQQSLDQGLQFLIQYYNGEERAKGNILERFSAQQFPDLHSELNLSSLELGDSALYFCASSPRPWKRGGADTQYFGPGTRLTVL.